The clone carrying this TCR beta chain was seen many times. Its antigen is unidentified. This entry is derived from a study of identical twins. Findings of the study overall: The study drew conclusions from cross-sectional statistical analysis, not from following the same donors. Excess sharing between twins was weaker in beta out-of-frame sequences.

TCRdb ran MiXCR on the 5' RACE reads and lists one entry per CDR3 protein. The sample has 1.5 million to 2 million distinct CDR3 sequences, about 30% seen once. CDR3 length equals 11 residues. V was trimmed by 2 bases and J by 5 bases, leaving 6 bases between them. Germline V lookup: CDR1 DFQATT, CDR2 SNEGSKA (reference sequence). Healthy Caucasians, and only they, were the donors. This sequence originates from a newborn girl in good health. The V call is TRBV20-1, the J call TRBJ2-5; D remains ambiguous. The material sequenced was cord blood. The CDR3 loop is CSARIGETQYF. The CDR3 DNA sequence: TGCAGTGCTAGAATTGGGGAGACCCAGTACTTC.